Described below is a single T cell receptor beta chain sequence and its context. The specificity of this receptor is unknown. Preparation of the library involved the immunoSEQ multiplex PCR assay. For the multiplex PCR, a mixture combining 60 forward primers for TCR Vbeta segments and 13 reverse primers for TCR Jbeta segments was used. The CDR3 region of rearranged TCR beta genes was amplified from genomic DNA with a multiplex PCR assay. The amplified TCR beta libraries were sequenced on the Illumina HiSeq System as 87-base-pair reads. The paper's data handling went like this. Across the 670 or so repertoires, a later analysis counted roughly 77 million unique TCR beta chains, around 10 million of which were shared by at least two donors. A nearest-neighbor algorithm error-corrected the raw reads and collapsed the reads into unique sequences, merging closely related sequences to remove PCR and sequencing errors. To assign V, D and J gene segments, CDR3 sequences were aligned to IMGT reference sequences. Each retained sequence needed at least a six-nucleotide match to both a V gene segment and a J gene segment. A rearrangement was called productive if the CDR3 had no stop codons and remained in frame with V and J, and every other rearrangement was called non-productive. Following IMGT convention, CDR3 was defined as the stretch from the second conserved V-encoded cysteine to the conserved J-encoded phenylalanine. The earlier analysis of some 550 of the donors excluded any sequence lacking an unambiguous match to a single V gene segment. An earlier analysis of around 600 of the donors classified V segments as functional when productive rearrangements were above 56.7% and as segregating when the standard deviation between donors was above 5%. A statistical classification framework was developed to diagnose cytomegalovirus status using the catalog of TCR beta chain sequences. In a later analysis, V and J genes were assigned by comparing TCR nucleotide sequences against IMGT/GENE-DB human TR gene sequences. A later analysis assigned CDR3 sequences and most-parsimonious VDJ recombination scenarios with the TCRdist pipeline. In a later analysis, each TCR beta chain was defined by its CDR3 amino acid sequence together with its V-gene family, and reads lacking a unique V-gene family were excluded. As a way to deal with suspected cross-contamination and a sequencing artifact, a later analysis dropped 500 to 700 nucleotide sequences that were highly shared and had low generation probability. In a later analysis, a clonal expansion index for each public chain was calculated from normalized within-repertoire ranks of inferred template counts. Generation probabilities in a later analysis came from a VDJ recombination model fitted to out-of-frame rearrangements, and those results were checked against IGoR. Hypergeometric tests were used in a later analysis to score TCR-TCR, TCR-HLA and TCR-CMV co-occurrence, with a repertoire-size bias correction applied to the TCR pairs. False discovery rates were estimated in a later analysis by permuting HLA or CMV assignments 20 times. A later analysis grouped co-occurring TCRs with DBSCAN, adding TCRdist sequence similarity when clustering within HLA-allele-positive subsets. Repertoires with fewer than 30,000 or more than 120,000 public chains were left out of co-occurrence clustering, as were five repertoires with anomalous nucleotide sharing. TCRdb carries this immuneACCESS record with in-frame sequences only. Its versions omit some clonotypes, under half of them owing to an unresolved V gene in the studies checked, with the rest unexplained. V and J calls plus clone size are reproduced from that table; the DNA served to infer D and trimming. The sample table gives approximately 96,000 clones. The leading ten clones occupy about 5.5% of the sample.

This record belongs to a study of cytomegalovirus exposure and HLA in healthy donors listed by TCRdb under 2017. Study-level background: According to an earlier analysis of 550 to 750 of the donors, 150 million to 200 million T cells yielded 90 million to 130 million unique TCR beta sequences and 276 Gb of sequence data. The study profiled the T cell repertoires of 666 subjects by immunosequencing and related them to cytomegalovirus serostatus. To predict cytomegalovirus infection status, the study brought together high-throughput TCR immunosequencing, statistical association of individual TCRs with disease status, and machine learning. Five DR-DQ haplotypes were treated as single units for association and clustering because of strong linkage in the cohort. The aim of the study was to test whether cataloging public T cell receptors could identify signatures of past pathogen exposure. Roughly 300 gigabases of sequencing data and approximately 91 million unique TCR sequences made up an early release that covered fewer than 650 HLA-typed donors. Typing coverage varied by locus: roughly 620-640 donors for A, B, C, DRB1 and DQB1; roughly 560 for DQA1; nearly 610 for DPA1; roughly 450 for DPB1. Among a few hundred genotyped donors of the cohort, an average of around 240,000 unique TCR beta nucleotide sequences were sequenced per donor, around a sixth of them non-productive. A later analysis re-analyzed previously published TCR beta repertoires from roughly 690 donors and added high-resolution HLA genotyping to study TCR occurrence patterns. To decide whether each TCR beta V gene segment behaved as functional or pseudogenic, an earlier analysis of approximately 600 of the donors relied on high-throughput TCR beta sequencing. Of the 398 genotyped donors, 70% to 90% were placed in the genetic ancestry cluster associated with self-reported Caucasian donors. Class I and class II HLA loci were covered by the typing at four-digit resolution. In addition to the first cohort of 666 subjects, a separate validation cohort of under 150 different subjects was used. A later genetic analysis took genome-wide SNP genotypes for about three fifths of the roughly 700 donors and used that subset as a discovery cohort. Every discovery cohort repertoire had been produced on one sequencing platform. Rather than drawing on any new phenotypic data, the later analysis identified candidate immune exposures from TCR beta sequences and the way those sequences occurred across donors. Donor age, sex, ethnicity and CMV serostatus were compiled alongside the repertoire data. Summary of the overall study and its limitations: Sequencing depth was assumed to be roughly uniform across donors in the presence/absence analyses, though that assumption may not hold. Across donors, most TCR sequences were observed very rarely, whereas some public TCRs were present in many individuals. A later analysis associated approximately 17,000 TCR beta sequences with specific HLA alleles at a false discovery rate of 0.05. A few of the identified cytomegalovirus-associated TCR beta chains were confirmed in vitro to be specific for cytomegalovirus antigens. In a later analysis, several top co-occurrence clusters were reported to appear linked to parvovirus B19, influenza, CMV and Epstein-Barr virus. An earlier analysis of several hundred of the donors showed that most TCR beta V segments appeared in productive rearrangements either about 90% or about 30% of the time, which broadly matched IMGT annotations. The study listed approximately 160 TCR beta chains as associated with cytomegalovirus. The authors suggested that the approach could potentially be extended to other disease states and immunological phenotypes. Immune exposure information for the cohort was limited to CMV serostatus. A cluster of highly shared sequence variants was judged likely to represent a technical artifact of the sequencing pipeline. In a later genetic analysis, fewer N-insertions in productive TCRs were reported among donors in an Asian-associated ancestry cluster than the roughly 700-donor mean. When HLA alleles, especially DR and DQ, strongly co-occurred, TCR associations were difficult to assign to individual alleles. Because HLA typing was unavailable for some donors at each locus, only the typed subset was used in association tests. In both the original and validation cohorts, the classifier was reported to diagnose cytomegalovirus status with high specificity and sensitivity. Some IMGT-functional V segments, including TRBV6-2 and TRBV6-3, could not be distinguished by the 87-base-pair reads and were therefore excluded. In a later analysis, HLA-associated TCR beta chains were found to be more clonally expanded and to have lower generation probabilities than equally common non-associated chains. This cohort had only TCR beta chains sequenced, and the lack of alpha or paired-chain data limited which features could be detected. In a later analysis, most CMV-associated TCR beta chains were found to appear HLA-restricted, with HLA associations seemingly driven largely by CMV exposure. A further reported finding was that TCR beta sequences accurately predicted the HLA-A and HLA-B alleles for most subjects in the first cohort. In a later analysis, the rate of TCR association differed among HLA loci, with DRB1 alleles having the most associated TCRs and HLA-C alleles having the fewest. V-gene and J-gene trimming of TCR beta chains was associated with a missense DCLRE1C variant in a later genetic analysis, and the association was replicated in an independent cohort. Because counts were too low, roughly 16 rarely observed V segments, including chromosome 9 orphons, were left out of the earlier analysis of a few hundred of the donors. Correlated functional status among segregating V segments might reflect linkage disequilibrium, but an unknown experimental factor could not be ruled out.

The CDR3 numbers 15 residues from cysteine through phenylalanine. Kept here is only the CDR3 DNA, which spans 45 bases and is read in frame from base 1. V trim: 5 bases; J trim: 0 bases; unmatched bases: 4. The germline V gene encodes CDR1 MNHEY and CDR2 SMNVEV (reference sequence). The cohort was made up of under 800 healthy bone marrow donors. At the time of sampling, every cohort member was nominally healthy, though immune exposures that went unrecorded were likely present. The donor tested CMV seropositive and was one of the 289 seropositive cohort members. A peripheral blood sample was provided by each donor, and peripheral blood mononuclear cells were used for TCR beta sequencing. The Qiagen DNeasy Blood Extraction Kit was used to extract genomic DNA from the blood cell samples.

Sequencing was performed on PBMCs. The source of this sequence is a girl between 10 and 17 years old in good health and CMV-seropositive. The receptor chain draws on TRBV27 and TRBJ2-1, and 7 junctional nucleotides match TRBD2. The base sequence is TGTGCCAGCAGTCTGGTAGCGGGCTCCTACAATGAGCAGTTCTTC. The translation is CASSLVAGSYNEQFF.